The TCR beta chain under discussion was sequenced for a study of Graves' ophthalmopathy and Graves' hyperthyroidism. Study outcomes and limitations: Blood contained most expanded thyroid clonotypes exceeding 0.001 frequency. This model predicted ophthalmopathy progression (sensitivity approximately 68%, specificity 72.22%).

This clonotype was seen many times. The antigen remains unidentified. CDR1 and CDR2 (germline): SEHNR, FQNEAQ (reference sequence). The V end was cut by 3 bases, the J end by 5 bases, with 13 bases between. The CDR3 covers 14 residues. CDR3 regions of TCR beta were amplified from RNA transcripts. The library came from an HTBI-primed first-round RT-PCR and a second-round multiplex PCR. TCRdb called the multiplex PCR reads again in MiXCR, with one record for every CDR3 protein. The table records under 800,000 distinct CDR3 sequences, about a fifth of them present only once. Stable hyperthyroidism meant no ophthalmopathy within 18 months of follow-up. Hyperthyroidism patients, all newly diagnosed, had under 2 months' duration and ages of 18 to 65.

The chain joins TRBV7-9 to TRBJ2-5; the D gene is possibly TRBD2 (5 bases). The sample taken for sequencing was peripheral blood. This TCR derives from a woman between 18 and 30 years old with stable Graves' hyperthyroidism. Some clones in this sample may be carry-over from other donors' samples. CDR3 coding DNA: TGTGCCAGCAGCTTCGGGCTAGCAAGGGAGACCCAGTACTTC. This translates into CASSFGLARETQYF.